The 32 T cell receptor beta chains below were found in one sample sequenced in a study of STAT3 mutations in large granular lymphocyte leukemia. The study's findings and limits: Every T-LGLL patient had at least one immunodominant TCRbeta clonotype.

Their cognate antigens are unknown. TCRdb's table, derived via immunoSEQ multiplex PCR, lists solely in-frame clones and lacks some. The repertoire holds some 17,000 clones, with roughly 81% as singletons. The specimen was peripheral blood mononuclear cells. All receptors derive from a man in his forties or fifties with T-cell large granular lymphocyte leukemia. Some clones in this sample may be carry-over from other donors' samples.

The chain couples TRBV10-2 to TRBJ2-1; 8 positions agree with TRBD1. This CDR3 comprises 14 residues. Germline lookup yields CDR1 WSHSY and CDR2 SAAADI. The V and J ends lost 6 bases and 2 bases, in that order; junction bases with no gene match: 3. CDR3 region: CASSLQGAYNEQFF. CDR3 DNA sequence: TGCGCCAGCAGCTTACAGGGGGCCTACAATGAGCAGTTCTTC.

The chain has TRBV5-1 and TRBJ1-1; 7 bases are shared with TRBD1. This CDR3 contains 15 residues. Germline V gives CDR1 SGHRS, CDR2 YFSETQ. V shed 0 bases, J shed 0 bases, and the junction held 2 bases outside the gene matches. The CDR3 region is CASSLGQGLNTEAFF. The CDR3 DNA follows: TGCGCCAGCAGCTTGGGACAGGGCCTGAACACTGAAGCTTTCTTT.

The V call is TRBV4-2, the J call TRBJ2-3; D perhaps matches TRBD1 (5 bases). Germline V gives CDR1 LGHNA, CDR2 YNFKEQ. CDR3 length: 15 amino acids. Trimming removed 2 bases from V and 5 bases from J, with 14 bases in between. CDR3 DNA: TGTGCCAGCAGCCAACAAACAGGCGAGATAGATACGCAGTATTTT. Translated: CASSQQTGEIDTQYF.

The CDR3 loop is CASSPRGGNYGYTF. The CDR3 bases are TGTGCCAGCAGCCCGCGGGGAGGTAACTATGGCTACACCTTC. The chain recombines TRBV7-9 with TRBJ1-2; D is uncertain. The CDR3 is 14 residues long. Trimming removed 5 bases at V and 1 base at J, with 11 bases between. CDR1 and CDR2 from the germline V gene are SEHNR and FQNEAQ (reference sequence).

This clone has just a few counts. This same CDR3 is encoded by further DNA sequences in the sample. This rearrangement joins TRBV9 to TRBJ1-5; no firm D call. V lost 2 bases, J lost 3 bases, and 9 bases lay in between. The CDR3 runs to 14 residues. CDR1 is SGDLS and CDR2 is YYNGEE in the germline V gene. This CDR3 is CASSVDGANQPQHF. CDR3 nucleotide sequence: TGTGCCAGCAGCGTGGACGGAGCCAATCAGCCCCAGCATTTT.

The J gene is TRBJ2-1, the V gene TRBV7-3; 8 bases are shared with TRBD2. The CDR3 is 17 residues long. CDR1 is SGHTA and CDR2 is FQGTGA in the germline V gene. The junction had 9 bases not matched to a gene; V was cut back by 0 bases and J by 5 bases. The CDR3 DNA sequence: TGTGCCAGCAGCTTAACGATGGCGACTAGCGCGAACAATGAGCAGTTCTTC. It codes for CASSLTMATSANNEQFF. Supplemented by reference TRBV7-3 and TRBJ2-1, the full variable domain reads GAGVSQTPSNKVTEKGKYVELRCDPISGHTALYWYRQSLGQGPEFLIYFQGTGAADDSGLPNDRFFAVRPEGSVSTLKIQRTERGDSAVYLCASSLTMATSANNEQFFGPGTRLTVL.

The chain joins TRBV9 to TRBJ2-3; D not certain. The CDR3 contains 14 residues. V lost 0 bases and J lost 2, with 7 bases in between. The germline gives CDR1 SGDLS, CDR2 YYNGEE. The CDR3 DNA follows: TGTGCCAGCAGCGTAGAGCCTATCACAGATACGCAGTATTTT. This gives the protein CASSVEPITDTQYF.

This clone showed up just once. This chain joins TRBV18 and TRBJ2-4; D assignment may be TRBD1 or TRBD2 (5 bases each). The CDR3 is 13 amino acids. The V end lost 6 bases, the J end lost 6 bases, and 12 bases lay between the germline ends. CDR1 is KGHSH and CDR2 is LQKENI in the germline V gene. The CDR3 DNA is TGTGCCAGCTCCCCCGGGACCGGAAACATTCAGTACTTC. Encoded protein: CASSPGTGNIQYF.

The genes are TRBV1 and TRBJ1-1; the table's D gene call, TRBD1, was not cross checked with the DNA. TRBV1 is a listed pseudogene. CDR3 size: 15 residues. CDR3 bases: TGCACCAGCAGCCAAGAACAGGGGAAGAACACTGAAGCTTTCTTT. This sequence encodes CTSSQEQGKNTEAFF.

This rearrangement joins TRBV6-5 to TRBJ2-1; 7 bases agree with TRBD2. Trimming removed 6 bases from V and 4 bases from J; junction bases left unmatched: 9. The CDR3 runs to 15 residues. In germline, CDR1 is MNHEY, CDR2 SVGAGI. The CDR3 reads CASRSGGMLYNEQFF. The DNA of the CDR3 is TGTGCCAGCAGATCCGGGGGGATGCTATACAATGAGCAGTTCTTC.

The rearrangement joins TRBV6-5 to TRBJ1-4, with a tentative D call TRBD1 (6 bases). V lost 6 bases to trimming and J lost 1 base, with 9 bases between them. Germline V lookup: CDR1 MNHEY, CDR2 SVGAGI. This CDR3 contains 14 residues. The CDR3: CASRPGQTNEKLFF. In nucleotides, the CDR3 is TGTGCCAGCAGGCCGGGACAAACTAATGAAAAACTGTTTTTT.

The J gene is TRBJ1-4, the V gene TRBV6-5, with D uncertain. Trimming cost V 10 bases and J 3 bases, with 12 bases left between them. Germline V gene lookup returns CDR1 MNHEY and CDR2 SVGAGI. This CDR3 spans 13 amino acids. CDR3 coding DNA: TGTGCCACCTCCCGGGCGGCTAATGAAAAACTGTTTTTT. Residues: CATSRAANEKLFF.

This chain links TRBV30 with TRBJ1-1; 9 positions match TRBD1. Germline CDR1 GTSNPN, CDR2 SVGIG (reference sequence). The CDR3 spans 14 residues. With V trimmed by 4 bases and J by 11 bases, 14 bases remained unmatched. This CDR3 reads CAWTTLVGTGRAFF. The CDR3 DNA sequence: TGTGCCTGGACCACCCTCGTAGGGACAGGGAGGGCTTTCTTT.

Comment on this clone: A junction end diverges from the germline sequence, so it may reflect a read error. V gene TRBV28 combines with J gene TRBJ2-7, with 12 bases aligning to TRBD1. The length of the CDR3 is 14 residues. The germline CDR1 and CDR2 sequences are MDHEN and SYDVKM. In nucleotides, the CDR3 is TGTGCCAGCAGACCCGGGACAGGGGGCCGTCCTCCCTTATTC. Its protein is CASRPGTGGRPPLF.

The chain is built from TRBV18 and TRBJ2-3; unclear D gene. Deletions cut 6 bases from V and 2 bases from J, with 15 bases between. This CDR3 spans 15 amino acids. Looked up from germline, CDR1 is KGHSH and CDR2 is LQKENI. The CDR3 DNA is TGTGCCAGCTCCCTAAGTGACACACACACAGATACGCAGTATTTT. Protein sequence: CASSLSDTHTDTQYF.

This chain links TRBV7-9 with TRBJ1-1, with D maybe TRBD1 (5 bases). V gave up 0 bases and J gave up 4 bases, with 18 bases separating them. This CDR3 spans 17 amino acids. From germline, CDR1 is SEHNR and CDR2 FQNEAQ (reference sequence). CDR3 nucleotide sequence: TGTGCCAGCAGCTTAGCGCCAGATGTCCTACAGGTCACTGAAGCTTTCTTT. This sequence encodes CASSLAPDVLQVTEAFF.

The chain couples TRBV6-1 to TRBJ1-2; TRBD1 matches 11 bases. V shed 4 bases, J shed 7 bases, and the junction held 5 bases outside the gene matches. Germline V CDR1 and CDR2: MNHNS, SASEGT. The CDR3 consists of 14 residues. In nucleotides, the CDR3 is TGTGCCAGCAGTGCGGACAGGGGGCTAGGTGGCTACACCTTC. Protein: CASSADRGLGGYTF.

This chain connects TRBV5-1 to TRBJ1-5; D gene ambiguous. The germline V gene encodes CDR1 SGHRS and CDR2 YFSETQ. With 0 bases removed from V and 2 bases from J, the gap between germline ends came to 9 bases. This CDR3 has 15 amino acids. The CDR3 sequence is CASSLAKVGNQPQHF. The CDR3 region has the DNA TGCGCCAGCAGCTTGGCCAAGGTAGGCAATCAGCCCCAGCATTTT. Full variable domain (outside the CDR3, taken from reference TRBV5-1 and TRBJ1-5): KAGVTQTPRYLIKTRGQQVTLSCSPISGHRSVSWYQQTPGQGLQFLFEYFSETQRNKGNFPGRFSGRQFSNSRSEMNVSTLELGDSALYLCASSLAKVGNQPQHFGDGTRLSIL.

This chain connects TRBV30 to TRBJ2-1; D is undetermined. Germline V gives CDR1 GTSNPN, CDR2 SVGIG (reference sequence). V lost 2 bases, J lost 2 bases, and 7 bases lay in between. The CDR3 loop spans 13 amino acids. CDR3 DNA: TGTGCCTGGAGTAGACTCCCCTACAATGAGCAGTTCTTC. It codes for CAWSRLPYNEQFF.

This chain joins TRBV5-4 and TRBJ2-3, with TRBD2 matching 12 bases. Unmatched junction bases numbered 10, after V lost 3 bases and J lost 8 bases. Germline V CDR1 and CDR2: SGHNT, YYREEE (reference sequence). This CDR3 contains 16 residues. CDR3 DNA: TGTGCCAGCAGCTCATCTTCACTAGCGGGAGGAAGTACGCAGTATTTT. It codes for CASSSSSLAGGSTQYF.

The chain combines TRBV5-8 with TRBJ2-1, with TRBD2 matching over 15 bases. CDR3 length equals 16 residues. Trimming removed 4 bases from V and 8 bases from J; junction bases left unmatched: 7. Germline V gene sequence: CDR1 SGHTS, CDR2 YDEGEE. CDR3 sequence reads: CASSPGLAGGWDEQFF. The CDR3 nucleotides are TGTGCCAGCAGCCCGGGACTAGCGGGGGGCTGGGATGAGCAGTTCTTC.

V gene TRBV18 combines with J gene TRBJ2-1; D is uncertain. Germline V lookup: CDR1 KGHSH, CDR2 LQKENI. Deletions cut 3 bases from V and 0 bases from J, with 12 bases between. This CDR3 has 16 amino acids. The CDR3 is CASSPARYPSYNEQFF. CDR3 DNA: TGTGCCAGCTCACCGGCTCGCTACCCCTCCTACAATGAGCAGTTCTTC.

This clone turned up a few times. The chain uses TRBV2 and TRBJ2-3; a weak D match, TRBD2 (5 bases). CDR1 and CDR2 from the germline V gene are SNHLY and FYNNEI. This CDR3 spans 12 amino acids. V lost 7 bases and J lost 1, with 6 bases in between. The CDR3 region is CASNGGTDTQYF. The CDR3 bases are TGTGCCAGCAACGGGGGCACAGATACGCAGTATTTT.

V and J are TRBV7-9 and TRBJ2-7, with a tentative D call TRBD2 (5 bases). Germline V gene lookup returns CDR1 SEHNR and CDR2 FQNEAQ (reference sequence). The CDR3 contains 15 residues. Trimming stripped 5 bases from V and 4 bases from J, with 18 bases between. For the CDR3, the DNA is TGTGCCAGCAGCCCCTCCGGGAAAAAGGTATACGAGCAGTACTTC. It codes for CASSPSGKKVYEQYF. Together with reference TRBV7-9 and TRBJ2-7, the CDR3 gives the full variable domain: DTGVSQNPRHKITKRGQNVTFRCDPISEHNRLYWYRQTLGQGPEFLTYFQNEAQLEKSRLLSDRFSAERPKGSFSTLEIQRTEQGDSAMYLCASSPSGKKVYEQYFGPGTRLTVT.

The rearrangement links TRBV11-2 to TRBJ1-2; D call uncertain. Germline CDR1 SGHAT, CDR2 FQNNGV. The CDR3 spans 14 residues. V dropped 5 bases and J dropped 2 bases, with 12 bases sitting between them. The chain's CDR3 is CASSHDTGNYGYTF. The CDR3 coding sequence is TGTGCCAGCAGCCATGACACCGGGAACTATGGCTACACCTTC.

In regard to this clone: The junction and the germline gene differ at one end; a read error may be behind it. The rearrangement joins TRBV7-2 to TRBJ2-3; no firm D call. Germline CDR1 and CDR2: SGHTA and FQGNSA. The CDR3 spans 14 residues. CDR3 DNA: TGTGCCAGCAGCGTAGCTTGGGGATCAGATACGCAGTATTTT. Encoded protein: CASSVAWGSDTQYF.

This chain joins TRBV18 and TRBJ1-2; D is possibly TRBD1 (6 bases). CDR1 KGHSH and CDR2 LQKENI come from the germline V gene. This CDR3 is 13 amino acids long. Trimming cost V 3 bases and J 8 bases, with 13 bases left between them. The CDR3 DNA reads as TGTGCCAGCTCACCGATAGAGGGGGACGGCTACACCTTC. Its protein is CASSPIEGDGYTF.

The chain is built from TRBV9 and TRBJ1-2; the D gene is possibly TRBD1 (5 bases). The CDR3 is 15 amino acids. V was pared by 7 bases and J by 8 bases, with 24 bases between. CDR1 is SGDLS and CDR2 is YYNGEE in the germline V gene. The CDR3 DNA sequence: TGTGCCAGCTCCGAAGTGACGGCAGGGACGGAGGGCTACACCTTC. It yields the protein CASSEVTAGTEGYTF.

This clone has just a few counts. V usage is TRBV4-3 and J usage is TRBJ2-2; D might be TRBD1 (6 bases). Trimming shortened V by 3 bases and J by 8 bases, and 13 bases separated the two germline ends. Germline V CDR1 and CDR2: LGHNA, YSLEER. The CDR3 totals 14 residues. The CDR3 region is CASSQGRGIGELFF. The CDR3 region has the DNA TGCGCCAGCAGCCAGGGCAGGGGCATAGGGGAGCTGTTTTTT.

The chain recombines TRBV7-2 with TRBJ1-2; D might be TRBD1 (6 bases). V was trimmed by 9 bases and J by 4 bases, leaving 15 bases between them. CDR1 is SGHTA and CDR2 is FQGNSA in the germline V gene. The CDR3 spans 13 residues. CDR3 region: CASTGGGGYGYTF. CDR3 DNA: TGTGCCAGTACGGGGGGCGGTGGCTATGGCTACACCTTC.

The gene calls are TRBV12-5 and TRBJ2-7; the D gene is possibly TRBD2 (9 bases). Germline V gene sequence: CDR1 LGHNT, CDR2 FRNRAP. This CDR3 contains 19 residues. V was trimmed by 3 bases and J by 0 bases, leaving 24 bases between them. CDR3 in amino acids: CASGLIRRGLAGTSYEQYF. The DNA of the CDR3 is TGTGCTAGTGGTTTAATACGCAGGGGGCTAGCGGGGACCTCCTACGAGCAGTACTTC.

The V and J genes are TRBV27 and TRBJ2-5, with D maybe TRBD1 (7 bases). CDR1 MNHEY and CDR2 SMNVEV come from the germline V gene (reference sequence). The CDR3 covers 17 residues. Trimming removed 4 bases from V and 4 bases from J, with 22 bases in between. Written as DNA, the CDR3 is TGTGCCAGCAGTTCCCGACAGGGACGGAGGGATTCAGAGACCCAGTACTTC. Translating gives CASSSRQGRRDSETQYF.